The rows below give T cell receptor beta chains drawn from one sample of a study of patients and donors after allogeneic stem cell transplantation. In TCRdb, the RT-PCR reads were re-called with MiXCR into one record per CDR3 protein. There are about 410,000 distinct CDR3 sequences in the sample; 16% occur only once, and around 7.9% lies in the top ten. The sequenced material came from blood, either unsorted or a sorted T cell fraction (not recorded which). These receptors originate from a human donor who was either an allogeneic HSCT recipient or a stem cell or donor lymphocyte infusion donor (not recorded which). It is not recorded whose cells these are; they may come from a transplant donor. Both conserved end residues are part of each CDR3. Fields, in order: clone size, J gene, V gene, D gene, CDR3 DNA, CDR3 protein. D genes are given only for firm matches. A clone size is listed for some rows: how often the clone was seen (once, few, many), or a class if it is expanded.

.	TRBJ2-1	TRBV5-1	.	TGCGCCAGCAGCTCCAACGACTATGGTGAGCAGTTCTTC	CASSSNDYGEQFF
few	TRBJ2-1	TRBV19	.	TGTGCCAGTAGTATAGGAGTCAATGAGCAGTTCTTC	CASSIGVNEQFF
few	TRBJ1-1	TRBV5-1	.	TGCGCCAGCAGCCGAGGGGCAGGGTTGAGAACTTTCTTT	CASSRGAGLRTFF
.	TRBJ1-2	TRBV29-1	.	TGCAGCGTTGACGGGAATGGCTACACCTTC	CSVDGNGYTF
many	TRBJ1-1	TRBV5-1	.	TGCGCCAGCAGCTTGGATTTAAGTGGCCGGCTGAACACTGAAGCTTTCTTT	CASSLDLSGRLNTEAFF
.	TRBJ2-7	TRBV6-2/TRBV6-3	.	TGTGCCAGCATGACCAACTACGAGCAGTACTTC	CASMTNYEQYF
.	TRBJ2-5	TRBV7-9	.	TGTGCCAGCAGCTCCCGACATTACCAAGAGACCCAGTACTTC	CASSSRHYQETQYF
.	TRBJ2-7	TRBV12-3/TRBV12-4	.	TGTGCCAGCAGTTTATCGGCCCGCCCCTACGAGCAGTACTTC	CASSLSARPYEQYF
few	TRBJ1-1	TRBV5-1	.	TGCGCCAGCAGTCGACAGGCTCAGAACACTGAAGCTTTCTTT	CASSRQAQNTEAFF
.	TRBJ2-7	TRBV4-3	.	TGCGCCAGCAGCCAAGAACAGGGACCCTACGAGCAGTACTTC	CASSQEQGPYEQYF
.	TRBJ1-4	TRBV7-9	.	TGTGCCAGCAGCCTTCCTGTGGGGGGGCCAGTTGAAAAACTGTTTTTT	CASSLPVGGPVEKLFF
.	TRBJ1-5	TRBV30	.	TGTGCCTGGAGTCGGGGTGAAGATCAGCCCCAGCATTTT	CAWSRGEDQPQHF
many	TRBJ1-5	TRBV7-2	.	TGTGCCAGCAGCTTAGAGGCTGGGGATCAGCCCCAGCATTTT	CASSLEAGDQPQHF
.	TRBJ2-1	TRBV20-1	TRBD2	TGCAGTGCTAGTGAAAGCGGGGGGGCCAATGAGCAGTTCTTC	CSASESGGANEQFF
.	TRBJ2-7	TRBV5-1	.	TGCGCCAGCAGCTCCACCCCAGGGGGGCGATCCCACTACGAGCAGTACTTC	CASSSTPGGRSHYEQYF
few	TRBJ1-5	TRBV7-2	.	TGTGCCAGCAGCCCCAGAGGGGGGCATCAGCCCCAGCATTTT	CASSPRGGHQPQHF
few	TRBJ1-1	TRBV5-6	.	TGTGCCAGCAGCTTTTGGGCGGTCGGGAACACTGAAGCTTTCTTT	CASSFWAVGNTEAFF
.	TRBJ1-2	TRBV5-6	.	TGTGCCAGCAGCTTGGGTATAGGAGCTGGCTACACCTTC	CASSLGIGAGYTF
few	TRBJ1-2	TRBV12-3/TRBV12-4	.	TGTGCCAGCAGTTTTGCGGGGGGCGCAAGCTATGGCTACACCTTC	CASSFAGGASYGYTF
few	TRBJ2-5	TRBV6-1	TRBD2	TGTGCCAGCAGAAAAGCGGGGGGGCGTAAAGAGACCCAGTACTTC	CASRKAGGRKETQYF
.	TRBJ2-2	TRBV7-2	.	TGTGCCAGCAGCTTAGCGCGTTGGGGTAACACCGGGGAGCTGTTTTTT	CASSLARWGNTGELFF
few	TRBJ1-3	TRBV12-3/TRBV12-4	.	TGTGCCAGCAGGGGGGCGACATCTGGAAACACCATATATTTT	CASRGATSGNTIYF
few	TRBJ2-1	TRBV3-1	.	TGTGCCAGCAGCCAAGATCTCCGGACCAAAAGCAACAATGAGCAGTTCTTC	CASSQDLRTKSNNEQFF
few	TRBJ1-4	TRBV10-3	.	TGTGCCATCAAGTCACAGGGACCGAATGAAAAACTGTTTTTT	CAIKSQGPNEKLFF
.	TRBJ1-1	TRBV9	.	TGTGCCAGCAGTGTTGGGGGGCTGGGCACTGAAGCTTTCTTT	CASSVGGLGTEAFF
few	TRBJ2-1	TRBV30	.	TGTGCCTGGAGTGTATGGGCGCGGGGTAACAATGAGCAGTTCTTC	CAWSVWARGNNEQFF
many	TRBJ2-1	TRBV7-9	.	TGTGCCAGCAGCTTAGGGGGCTCCTACAATGAGCAGTTCTTC	CASSLGGSYNEQFF
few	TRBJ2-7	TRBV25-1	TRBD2	TGTGCCAGCAGTGGTACCTTAGCGGGGATCTCCTACGAGCAGTACTTC	CASSGTLAGISYEQYF
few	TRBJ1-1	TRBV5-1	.	TGCGCCAGCAGCTTCGAACGATCCCGGGACCCTATACAAGCTTTCTTT	CASSFERSRDPIQAFF
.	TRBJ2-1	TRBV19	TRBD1	TGTGCCAGTAGTATCCGGGACAGGGAATTTGAGCAGTTCTTC	CASSIRDREFEQFF
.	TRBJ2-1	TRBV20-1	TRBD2	TGCAGTGCTAAAAATAGCGGGGGACCCTACAATGAGCAGTTCTTC	CSAKNSGGPYNEQFF
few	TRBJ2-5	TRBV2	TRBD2	TGTGCCAGCAGTGGAGGGTTTGCGGGGGGGCCGGAGACCCAGTACTTC	CASSGGFAGGPETQYF
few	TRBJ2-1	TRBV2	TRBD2	TGTGCCAGCACTAGACTAGCGGGCTCCTACAATGAGCAGTTCTTC	CASTRLAGSYNEQFF
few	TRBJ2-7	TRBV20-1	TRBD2	TGCAGTGCTAGATCTACCGGGACTAGCGGTCCGGACTCCTACGAGCAGTACTTC	CSARSTGTSGPDSYEQYF
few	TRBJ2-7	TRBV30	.	TGTGCCTGGAGCACACATCCAGGGGTCGAGCAGTACTTC	CAWSTHPGVEQYF
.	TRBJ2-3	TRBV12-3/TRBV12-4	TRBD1	TGTGCCAGCAGCACAACAGGGGTGGGTACGCAGTATTTT	CASSTTGVGTQYF
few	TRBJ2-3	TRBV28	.	TGTGCCAGCAGTTTCGGCGGGGGCGTGGCAGATACGCAGTATTTT	CASSFGGGVADTQYF
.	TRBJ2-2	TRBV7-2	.	TGTGCCAGCAGCTGGAGACTAGGGGACACCGGGGAGCTGTTTTTT	CASSWRLGDTGELFF
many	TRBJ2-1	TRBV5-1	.	TGCGCCAGCAGCTTGGTCCAGGGGACCAATGAGCAGTTCTTC	CASSLVQGTNEQFF
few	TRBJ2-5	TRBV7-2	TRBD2	TGTGCCAGCAGCCCTATAGCGGGGGTGACCCAGTACTTC	CASSPIAGVTQYF
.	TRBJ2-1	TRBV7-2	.	TGTGCCAGCAGCTTAGCCGCTCCCCCATCCTACAATGAGCAGTTCTTC	CASSLAAPPSYNEQFF